This T cell receptor (beta chain) was captured by sequencing in a study of cytomegalovirus exposure and HLA in healthy donors. Findings and caveats of the study: The authors confirmed in vitro that a few CMV-associated chains were specific for CMV antigens. When analyzed later, the rates of TCR association showed variation by HLA locus, with DRB1 the most and HLA-C the fewest.

Nominally healthy donors provided the samples, though records likely missed some immune exposures. The PCR was carried out with 60 Vbeta primers and 13 Jbeta primers. Assay: immunoSEQ multiplex PCR; the TCRdb copy retains only in-frame clones and omits some. The profile shows about 40,000 clones, 60% to 75% of them singletons. Trimming left V 1 base short and J 0 bases short, with 18 bases between. Germline-derived CDR1 and CDR2 are SNHLY and FYNNEI. This CDR3 is built from 18 residues. On this clone: Antigen: not known.

V and J are TRBV2 and TRBJ1-1, with D maybe TRBD1 (6 bases). This receptor was taken from a man aged 35 to 55 in good health and CMV-seronegative. Sequencing was performed on PBMCs. The CDR3 bases are TGTGCCAGCAGTGAAGAGGTTCAGGGGACGTGGGTGAACACTGAAGCTTTCTTT. It is translated as CASSEEVQGTWVNTEAFF.